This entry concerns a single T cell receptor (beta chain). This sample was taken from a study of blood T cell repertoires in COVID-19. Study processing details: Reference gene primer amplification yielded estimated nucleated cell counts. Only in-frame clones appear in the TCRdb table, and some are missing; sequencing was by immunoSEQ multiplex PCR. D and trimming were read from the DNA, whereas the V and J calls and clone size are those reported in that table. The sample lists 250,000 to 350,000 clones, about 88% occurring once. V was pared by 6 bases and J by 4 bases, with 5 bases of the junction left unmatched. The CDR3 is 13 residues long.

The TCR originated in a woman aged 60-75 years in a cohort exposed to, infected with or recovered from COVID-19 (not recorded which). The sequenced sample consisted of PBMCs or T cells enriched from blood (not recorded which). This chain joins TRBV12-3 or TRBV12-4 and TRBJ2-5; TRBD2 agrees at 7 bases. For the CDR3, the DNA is TGTGCCAGCAGGCGGGAGAAGGGAGAGACCCAGTACTTC. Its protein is CASRREKGETQYF.